Below, 2 T cell receptor beta chains from the same sample are listed, as sequenced in a study of cytomegalovirus exposure and HLA in healthy donors (dated by TCRdb to the late 2010s). The library was generated by the immunoSEQ multiplex PCR assay. A mixture of 60 forward primers for TCR Vbeta segments and 13 reverse primers for TCR Jbeta segments was used in the multiplex PCR. In TCRdb, the immuneACCESS table is reduced to in-frame sequences with V and J assigned. These tables do not hold every clone; where another copy was compared, an unresolved V gene accounts for under half, and the others remain unexplained. The sample profile shows 30,000 to 35,000 clones; 80% to 90% of them were found once. The ten largest clones capture about 3.5% of the sample. Specimen: PBMCs. The receptors stem from a woman younger than 30 in good health and CMV-seronegative.

The chain carries TRBV7-9 and TRBJ2-5; TRBD1 aligns across 7 bases. The better agreement between TRBJ2-7 and the DNA end casts doubt on the J call. The CDR3 totals 14 residues. Looked up from germline, CDR1 is SEHNR and CDR2 is FQNEAQ (reference sequence). The CDR3 here is CASGESGQIYEQYF. The CDR3 DNA is TGTGCCAGCGGAGAATCGGGACAGATCTACGAGCAGTACTTC.

The chain combines TRBV4-1 with TRBJ1-6; weak D call: TRBD1 (6 bases). The CDR3 is made up of 15 amino acids. Germline lookup yields CDR1 MGHRA and CDR2 YSYEKL. V gave up 3 bases and J gave up 9 bases, with 15 bases separating them. In nucleotides, the CDR3 is TGCGCCAGCAGCCATAATACAGGGATTAGTTCACCCCTCCACTTT. Translated: CASSHNTGISSPLHF.